The clone carrying this T cell receptor beta chain was detected many times. Its antigen is as yet unknown. TCRdb re-analysed the 5' RACE reads in MiXCR, keeping a single row per CDR3 protein. The table shows roughly 750,000 distinct CDR3 sequences, with about 20% occurring only once. Germline loops: CDR1 LGHNA, CDR2 YSLEER. The J segment lost 0 bases and the V segment lost 3 bases, leaving 7 bases of the junction unmatched. The CDR3 is 16 amino acids. The source of the sample is a study of identical twins. Study conclusions and caveats: Compared with models, monozygotic twins showed more out-of-frame TCR alpha sharing.

These data also formed part of another study, on T cells expressing NK-cell markers. That paper states: Anti-gamma-delta TCR antibody use in several experiments restricted sorting to alpha-beta TCR T cells.

The chain links TRBV4-3 to TRBJ1-2; 7 bases align to TRBD1. The clonotype originates from a woman between 18 and 30 years old in good health. Sequencing was carried out using PBMCs. Here the CDR3 reads CASSQDAGTANYGYTF. The CDR3 DNA is TGCGCCAGCAGCCAGGACGCCGGGACAGCTAACTATGGCTACACCTTC.